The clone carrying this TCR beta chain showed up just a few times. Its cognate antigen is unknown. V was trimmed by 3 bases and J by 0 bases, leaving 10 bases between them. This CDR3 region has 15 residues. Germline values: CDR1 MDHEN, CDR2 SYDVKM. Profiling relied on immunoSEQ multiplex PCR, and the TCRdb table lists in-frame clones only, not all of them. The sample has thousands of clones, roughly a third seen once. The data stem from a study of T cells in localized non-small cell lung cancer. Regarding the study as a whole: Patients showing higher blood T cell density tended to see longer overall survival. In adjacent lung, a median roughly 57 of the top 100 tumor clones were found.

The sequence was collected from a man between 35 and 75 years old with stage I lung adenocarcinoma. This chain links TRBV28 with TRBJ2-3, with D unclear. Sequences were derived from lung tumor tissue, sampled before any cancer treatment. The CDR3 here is CASSFYGTSTDTQYF. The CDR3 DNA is TGTGCCAGCAGTTTCTACGGTACTAGCACAGATACGCAGTATTTT.